This T cell receptor beta chain was identified in a study of blood T cell repertoires in COVID-19. The wider study: Whether acute or convalescent, the COVID-19 samples came from the United States, Italy and Spain. Nucleic acid was either cDNA or gDNA, and it came from T cells, B-cell-depleted T cells, or PBMCs.

In the original analysis: Scientists estimated how many nucleated cells there were by amplifying reference gene primers. This table comes from immunoSEQ multiplex PCR, and its TCRdb copy is limited to in-frame clones, with some not included. V and J calls and clone size are copied from that table; D and trimming were computed from the DNA. There are 150,000 to 200,000 clones in the sample; approximately 74% occur only once, and less than 3% lies in the top ten. The J segment lost 4 bases and the V segment lost 3 bases, leaving 7 bases of the junction unmatched. The V gene's germline CDR1 is SGHNT and CDR2 YYREEE (reference sequence). The CDR3 consists of 15 residues.

The chain joins TRBV5-4 to TRBJ2-3; 8 bases are a match to TRBD2. The sequencing sample was made of peripheral blood. This receptor was taken from a woman aged 80 or over with acute or convalescent COVID-19. In nucleotides, the CDR3 is TGTGCCAGCAGCTCTGATAGCGGGAACCCAGATACGCAGTATTTT. Amino acids: CASSSDSGNPDTQYF.